This TCR beta chain emerged from a study of blood T cell repertoires in COVID-19 (TCRdb year 2020). About the study as a whole: Samples covering the acute and convalescent phases of COVID-19 were provided by collaborators in the United States, Italy and Spain. Samples came from the ongoing ImmuneRACE study (first 160 participants) plus 1,254 subjects from 6 global collaborators. Nearly every sample came with metadata listing a de-identified subject ID, COVID-19 status, age in years and sex. Where available, HLA class I and class II types were obtained from metadata supplied by the sample provider rather than from assay-based typing. The material from the prospective study consisted of cDNA or gDNA derived from T cells, B-cell-depleted T cells, or PBMCs. Subjects who had been exposed to COVID-19, were actively infected with it, or had recovered from it provided the deeply sampled blood TCRbeta repertoires that made up the dataset. The repertoires were released in a freely available public database meant as a resource for research on the immune response to SARS-CoV-2.

A remark on this clone: The clone's antigen remains unknown. The input lacks base qualities; no much larger clone sits a single base away.

What the study reported, not specific to this receptor: How much clinical and demographic metadata was included differed by source and by participant, and the metadata was provided uncurated.

Participants in the prospective study were aged 18 to 89 years, lived in 20 to 30 United States geographic areas, and enrolled through a virtual design. In the prospective study, cohorts were assigned on the basis of participant-reported clinical history obtained from a screening survey and a study questionnaire. Mobile phlebotomists in the prospective study collected whole blood, serum and a nasopharyngeal or oropharyngeal swab from every participant. Participants in the prospective study had the option to provide additional blood draws and questionnaires over an approximately two-month period. Blood samples from the prospective study were shipped frozen or at room temperature prior to DNA extraction. The immunoSEQ Assay, a bias-controlled multiplex PCR, was used to amplify TCRbeta CDR3 regions from genomic DNA. In the original analysis: Within the assay, amplification of reference gene primers was used to estimate how many nucleated cells each sample contained. To quantify the absolute abundance of each unique TCRbeta CDR3 rearrangement, sequence reads were collapsed and filtered. Productive Simpson clonality was computed per sample as the square root of Simpson's diversity index over productive rearrangements. TCRdb limited this immuneACCESS table to in-frame rearrangements with V and J called. A share of clones is missing; checked studies link under half to unresolved V genes, and the rest is unexplained. The V and J calls and clone size are taken from that table; D and trimming were inferred from the DNA. The sample table holds roughly 430,000 clones, of which around 90% were seen once. 2% to 2.5% of the sample is held by the ten biggest clonotypes.

Here V drops 4 bases and J drops 2 bases, and the junction holds 9 bases not matched to any gene. The CDR3 runs 16 residues from the cysteine to the phenylalanine. The entry retains the CDR3 DNA only, 48 bases that are in frame from base 1. The CDR1 and CDR2 encoded by the germline V gene are SGHRS and YFSETQ. Sequencing was performed on PBMCs or T cells enriched from blood (not recorded which). This chain is built from TRBV5-1 and TRBJ1-2, with 9 central nucleotides matching TRBD1. The receptor comes from a woman aged 40 to 55 with acute COVID-19. The bases are TGCGCCAGCAGCACGGGGGACAGGGAACCCAACTATGGCTACACCTTC. The encoded protein is CASSTGDREPNYGYTF.